This TCR beta chain emerged from a study of T cell repertoires in cytomegalovirus infection. Study-wide background: CMV infection plus the matching HLA type was flagged by public TCR beta signatures.

V dropped 1 base and J dropped 4; count of bases not matched to a gene: 9. Per germline, CDR1 LGHNA and CDR2 YNFKEQ. The CDR3 loop spans 17 amino acids. About this clonotype: The antigen is undetermined.

TCRdb redid the calling of the reads with MiXCR, one entry per CDR3 protein. The table shows fewer than 950,000 distinct CDR3 sequences, with approximately 30% occurring only once. The input for sequencing was cultured CD8+ T cells from PBMCs, taken from culture after CMV antigen stimulation. The sequence was collected from a human donor in good health (CMV status not recorded). Some clones in this sample may be carry-over from other donors' samples. V and J are TRBV4-2 and TRBJ2-1; 8 nucleotides align to TRBD2. The CDR3 region has the DNA TGTGCCAGCAGCCAAGGAATAATAGCGGGGCCTTACAATGAGCAGTTCTTC. Amino acids: CASSQGIIAGPYNEQFF.